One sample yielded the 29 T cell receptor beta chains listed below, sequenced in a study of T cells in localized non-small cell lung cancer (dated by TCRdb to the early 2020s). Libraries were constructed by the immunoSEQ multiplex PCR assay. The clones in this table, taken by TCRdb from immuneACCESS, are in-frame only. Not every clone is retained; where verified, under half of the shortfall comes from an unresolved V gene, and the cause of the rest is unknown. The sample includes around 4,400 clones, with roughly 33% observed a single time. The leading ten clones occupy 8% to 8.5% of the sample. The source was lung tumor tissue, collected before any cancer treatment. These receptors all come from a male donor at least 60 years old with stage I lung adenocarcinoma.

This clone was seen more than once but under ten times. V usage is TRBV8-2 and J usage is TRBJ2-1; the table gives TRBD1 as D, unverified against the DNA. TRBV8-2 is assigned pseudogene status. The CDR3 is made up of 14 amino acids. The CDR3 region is CASRRRDRGNEQFF. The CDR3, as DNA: TGTGCCAGCAGGAGACGGGACAGGGGGAATGAGCAGTTCTTC.

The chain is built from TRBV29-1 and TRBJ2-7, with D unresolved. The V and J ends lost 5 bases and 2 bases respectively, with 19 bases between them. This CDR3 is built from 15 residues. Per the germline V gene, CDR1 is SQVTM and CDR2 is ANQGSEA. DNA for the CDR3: TGCAGCGTTCAGGTACGAGTTGACGGAGCCTACGAGCAGTACTTC. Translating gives CSVQVRVDGAYEQYF.

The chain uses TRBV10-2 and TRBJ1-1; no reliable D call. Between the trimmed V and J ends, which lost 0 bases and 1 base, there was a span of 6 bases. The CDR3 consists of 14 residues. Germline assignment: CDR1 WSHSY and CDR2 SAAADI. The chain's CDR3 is CASSESRANTEAFF. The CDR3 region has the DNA TGCGCCAGCAGTGAGTCGAGGGCGAACACTGAAGCTTTCTTT.

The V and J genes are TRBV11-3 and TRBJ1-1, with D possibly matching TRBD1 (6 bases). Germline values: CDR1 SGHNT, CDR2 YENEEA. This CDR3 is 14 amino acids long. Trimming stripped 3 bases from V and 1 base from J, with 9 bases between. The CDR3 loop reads CASSLWTANTEAFF. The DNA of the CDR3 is TGTGCCAGCAGCTTGTGGACAGCGAACACTGAAGCTTTCTTT.

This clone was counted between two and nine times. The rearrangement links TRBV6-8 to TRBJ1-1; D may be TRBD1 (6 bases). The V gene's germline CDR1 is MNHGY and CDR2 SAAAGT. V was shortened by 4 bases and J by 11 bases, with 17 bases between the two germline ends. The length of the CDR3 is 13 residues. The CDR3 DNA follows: TGTGCCAGCAGTTCTACGGACAGTCAGAGGGCTTTCTTT. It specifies CASSSTDSQRAFF.

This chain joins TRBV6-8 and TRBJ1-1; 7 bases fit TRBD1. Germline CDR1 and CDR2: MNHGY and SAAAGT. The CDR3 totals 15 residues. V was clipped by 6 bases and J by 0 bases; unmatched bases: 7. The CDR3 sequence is CASRTGRMMNTEAFF. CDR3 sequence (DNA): TGTGCCAGCAGGACAGGGAGGATGATGAACACTGAAGCTTTCTTT.

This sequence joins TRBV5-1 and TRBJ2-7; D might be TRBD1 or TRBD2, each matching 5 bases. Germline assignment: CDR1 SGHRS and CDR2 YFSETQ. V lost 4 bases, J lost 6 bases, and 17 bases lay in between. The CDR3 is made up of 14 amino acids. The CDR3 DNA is TGCGCCAGCAGCCCCCCGGGACGGCTACGCGAGCAGTACTTC. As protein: CASSPPGRLREQYF.

The CDR3: CASSPRQGPAEQYF. The DNA for the CDR3 is TGTGCCAGTAGTCCCCGGCAGGGTCCTGCCGAGCAGTACTTC. The chain is built from TRBV19 and TRBJ2-7; maybe TRBD1 (5 bases). In germline, CDR1 is LNHDA, CDR2 SQIVND (reference sequence). This CDR3 region has 14 residues. V was cut by 5 bases and J by 6 bases, with 17 bases left in between. The variable domain in full, completed from reference TRBV19 and TRBJ2-7, reads DGGITQSPKYLFRKEGQNVTLSCEQNLNHDAMYWYRQDPGQGLRLIYYSQIVNDFQKGDIAEGYSVSREKKESFPLTVTSAQKNPTAFYLCASSPRQGPAEQYFGPGTRLTVT.

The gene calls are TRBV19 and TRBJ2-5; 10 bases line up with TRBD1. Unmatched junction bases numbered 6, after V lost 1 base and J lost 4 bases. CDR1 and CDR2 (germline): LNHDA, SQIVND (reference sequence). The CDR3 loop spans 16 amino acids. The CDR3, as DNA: TGTGCCAGTAGTATAGGTGGGACAGGGGTGCGAGAGACCCAGTACTTC. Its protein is CASSIGGTGVRETQYF.

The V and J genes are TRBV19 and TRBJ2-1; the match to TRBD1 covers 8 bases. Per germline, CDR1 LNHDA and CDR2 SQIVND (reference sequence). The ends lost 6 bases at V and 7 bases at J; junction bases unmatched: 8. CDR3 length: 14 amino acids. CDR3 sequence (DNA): TGTGCCAGTAGCCCCTGGACAGGGAGGAATGAGCAGTTCTTC. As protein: CASSPWTGRNEQFF.

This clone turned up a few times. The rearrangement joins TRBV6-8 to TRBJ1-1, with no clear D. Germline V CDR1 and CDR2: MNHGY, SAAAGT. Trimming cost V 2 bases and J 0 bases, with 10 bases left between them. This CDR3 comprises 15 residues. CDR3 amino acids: CASSYGRRMNTEAFF. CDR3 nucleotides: TGTGCCAGCAGTTACGGTCGACGGATGAACACTGAAGCTTTCTTT.

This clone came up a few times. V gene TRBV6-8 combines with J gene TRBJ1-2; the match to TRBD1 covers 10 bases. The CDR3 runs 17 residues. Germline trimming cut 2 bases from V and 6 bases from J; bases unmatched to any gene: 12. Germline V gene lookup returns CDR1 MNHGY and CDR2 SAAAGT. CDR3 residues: CASSYGDRGRMYDGYTF. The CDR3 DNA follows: TGTGCCAGCAGTTACGGAGACAGGGGGCGGATGTATGATGGCTACACCTTC.

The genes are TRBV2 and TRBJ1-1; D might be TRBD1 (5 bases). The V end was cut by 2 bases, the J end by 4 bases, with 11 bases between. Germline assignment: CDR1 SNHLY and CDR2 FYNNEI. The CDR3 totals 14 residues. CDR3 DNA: TGTGCCAGCAGTGAAATGTGGGGCTTCACTGAAGCTTTCTTT. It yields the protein CASSEMWGFTEAFF.

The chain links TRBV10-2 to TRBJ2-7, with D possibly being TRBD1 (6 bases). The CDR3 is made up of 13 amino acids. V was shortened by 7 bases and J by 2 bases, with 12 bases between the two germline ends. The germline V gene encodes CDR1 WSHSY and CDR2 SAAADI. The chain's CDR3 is CASTAGEPYEQYF. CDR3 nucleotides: TGCGCCAGCACCGCAGGGGAACCCTACGAGCAGTACTTC.

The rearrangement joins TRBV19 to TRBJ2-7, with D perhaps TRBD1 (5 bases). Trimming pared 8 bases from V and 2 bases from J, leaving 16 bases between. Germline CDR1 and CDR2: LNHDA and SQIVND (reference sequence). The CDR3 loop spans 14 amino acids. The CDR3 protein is CASAQTGHAYEQYF. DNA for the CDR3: TGTGCCAGTGCCCAAACAGGTCATGCCTACGAGCAGTACTTC. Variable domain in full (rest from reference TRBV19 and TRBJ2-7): DGGITQSPKYLFRKEGQNVTLSCEQNLNHDAMYWYRQDPGQGLRLIYYSQIVNDFQKGDIAEGYSVSREKKESFPLTVTSAQKNPTAFYLCASAQTGHAYEQYFGPGTRLTVT.

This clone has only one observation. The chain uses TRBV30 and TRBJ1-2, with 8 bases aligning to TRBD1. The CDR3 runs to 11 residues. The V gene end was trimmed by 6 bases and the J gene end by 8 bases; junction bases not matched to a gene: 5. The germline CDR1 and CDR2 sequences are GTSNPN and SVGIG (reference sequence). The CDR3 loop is CACSGQEGYTF. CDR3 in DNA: TGTGCCTGCTCGGGACAGGAAGGCTACACCTTC. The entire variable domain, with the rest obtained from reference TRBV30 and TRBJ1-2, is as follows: SQTIHQWPATLVQPVGSPLSLECTVEGTSNPNLYWYRQAAGRGLQLLFYSVGIGQISSEVPQNLSASRPQDRQFILSSKKLLLSDSGFYLCACSGQEGYTFGSGTRLTVV.

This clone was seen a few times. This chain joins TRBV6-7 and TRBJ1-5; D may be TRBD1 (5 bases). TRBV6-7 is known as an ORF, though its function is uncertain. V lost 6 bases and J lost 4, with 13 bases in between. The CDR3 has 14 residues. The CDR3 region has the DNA TGTGCCAGCAGGACGAGTCAGGGAAATCAGCCCCAGCATTTT. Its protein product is CASRTSQGNQPQHF.

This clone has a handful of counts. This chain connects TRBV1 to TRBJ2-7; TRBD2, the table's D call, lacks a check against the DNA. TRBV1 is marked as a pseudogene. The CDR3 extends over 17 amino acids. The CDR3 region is CTSSQEDGGLCSYEQYF. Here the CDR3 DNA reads TGCACCAGCAGCCAAGAAGATGGGGGACTTTGCTCCTACGAGCAGTACTTC.

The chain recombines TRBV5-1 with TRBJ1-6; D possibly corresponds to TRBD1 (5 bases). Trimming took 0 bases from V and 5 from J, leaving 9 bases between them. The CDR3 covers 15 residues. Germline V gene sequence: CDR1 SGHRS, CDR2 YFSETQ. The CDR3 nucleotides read TGCGCCAGCAGCTTGGGACAGCAAAATAATTCACCCCTCCACTTT. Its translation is CASSLGQQNNSPLHF.

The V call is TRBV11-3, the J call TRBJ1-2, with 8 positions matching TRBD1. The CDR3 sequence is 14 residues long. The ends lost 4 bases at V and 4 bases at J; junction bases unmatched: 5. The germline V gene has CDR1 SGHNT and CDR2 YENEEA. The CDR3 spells CASSSTGGLYGYTF. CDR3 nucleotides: TGTGCCAGCAGCTCAACAGGGGGGCTCTATGGCTACACCTTC.

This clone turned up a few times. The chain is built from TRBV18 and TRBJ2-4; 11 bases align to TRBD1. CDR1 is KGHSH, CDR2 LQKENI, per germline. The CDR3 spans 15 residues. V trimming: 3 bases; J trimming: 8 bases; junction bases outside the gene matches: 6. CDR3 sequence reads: CASSPRTGGGDIQYF. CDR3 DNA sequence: TGTGCCAGCTCACCGCGGACAGGGGGCGGGGACATTCAGTACTTC.

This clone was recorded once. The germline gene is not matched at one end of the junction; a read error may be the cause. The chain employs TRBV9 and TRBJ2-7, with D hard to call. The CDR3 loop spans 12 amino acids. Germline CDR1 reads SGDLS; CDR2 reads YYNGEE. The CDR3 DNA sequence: TGTGCCAGCAGTGAAGCGCTCGAATATTCCCACTTC. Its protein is CASSEALEYSHF.

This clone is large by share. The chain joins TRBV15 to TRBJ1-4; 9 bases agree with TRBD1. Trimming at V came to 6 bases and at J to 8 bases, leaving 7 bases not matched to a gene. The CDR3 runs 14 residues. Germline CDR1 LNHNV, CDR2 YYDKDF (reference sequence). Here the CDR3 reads CATRGDREYEKLFF. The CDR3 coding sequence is TGTGCCACCAGAGGGGACAGGGAGTACGAAAAACTGTTTTTT.

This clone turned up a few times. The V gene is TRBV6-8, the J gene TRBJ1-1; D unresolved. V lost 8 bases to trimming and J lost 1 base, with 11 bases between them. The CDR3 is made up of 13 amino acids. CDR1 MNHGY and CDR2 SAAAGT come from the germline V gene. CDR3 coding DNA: TGTGCCAGCGCCTCCTCAGGGAACACTGAAGCTTTCTTT. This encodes CASASSGNTEAFF.

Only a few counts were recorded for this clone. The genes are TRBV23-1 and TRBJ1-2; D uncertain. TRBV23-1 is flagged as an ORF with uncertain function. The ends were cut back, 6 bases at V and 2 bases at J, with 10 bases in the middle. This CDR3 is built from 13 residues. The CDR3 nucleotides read TGCGCCAGCAGCCCCCCATCCAACTATGGCTACACCTTC. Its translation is CASSPPSNYGYTF.

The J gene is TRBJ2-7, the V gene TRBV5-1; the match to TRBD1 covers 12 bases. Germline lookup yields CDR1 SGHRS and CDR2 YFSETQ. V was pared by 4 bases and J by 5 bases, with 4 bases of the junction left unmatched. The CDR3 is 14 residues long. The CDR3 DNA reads TGCGCCAGCAGCCAAGGGACAGGGGGCAACGAGCAGTACTTC. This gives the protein CASSQGTGGNEQYF.

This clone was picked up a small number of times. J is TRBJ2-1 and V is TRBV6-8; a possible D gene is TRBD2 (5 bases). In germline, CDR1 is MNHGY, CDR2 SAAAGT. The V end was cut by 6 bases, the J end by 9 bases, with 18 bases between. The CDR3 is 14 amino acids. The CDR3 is CASRNPRALGEQFF. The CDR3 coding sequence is TGTGCCAGCAGAAACCCGCGGGCCCTCGGTGAGCAGTTCTTC.

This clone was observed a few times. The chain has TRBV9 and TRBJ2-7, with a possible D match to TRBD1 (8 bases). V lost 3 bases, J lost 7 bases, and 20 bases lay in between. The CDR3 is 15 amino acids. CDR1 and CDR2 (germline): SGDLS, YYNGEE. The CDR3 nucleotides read TGTGCCAGCAGCGGGCAGGACAGGGAGGGAGAGGAGCAGTACTTC. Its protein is CASSGQDREGEEQYF.

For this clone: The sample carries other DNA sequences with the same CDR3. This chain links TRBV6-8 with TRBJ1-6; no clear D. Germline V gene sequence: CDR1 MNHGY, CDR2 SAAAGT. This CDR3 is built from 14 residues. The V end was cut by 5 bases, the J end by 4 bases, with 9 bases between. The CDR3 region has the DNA TGTGCCAGCAGTGCAGGACCTTATAATTCACCCCTCCACTTT. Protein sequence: CASSAGPYNSPLHF.